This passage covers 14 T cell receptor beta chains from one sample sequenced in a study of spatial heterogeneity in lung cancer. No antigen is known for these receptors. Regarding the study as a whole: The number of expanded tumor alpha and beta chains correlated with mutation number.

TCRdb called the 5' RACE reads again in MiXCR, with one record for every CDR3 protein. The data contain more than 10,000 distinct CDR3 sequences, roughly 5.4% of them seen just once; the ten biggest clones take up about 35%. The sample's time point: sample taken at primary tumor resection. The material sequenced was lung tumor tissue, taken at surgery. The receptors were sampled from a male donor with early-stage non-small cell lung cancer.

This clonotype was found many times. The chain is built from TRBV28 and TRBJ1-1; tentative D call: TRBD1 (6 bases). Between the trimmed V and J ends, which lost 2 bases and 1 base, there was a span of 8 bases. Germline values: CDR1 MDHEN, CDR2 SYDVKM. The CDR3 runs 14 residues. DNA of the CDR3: TGTGCCAGCAGTTTAGACAGGCAGAACACTGAAGCTTTCTTT. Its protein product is CASSLDRQNTEAFF.

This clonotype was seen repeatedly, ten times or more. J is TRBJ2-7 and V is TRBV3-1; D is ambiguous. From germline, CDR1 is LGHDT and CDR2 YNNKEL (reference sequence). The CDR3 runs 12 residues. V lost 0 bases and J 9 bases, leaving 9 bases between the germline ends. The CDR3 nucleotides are TGTGCCAGCAGCCAAGATCAAATGGTGCAGTACTTC. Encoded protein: CASSQDQMVQYF.

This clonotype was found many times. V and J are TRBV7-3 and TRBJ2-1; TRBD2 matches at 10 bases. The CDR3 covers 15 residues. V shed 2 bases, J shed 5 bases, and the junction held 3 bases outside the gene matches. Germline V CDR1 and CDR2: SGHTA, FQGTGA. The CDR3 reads CASSLASGGDNEQFF. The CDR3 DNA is TGTGCCAGCAGCTTAGCTAGCGGGGGTGACAATGAGCAGTTCTTC.

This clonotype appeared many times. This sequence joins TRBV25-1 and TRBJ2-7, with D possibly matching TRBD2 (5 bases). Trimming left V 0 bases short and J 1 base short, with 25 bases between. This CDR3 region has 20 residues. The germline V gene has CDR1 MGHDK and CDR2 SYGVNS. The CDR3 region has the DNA TGTGCCAGCAGTGAATACCGGCTAGCTTCTCGTGATTTCATATCCTACGAGCAGTACGTC. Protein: CASSEYRLASRDFISYEQYV.

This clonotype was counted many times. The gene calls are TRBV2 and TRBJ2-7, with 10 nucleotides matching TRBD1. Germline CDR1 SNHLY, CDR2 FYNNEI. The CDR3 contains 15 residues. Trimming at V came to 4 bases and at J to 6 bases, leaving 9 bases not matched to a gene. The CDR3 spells CASSVVDRGRAEQYV. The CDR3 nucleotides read TGTGCCAGCAGTGTTGTGGACAGGGGGAGGGCCGAGCAGTACGTC.

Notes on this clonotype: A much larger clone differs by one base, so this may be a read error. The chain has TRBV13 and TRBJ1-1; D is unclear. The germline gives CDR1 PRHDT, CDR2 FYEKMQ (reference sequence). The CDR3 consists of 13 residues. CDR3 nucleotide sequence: TGTGCCAGCAGCTTAGTTCGGAGGACTGAAACTTTCTTT. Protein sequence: CASSLVRRTETFF.

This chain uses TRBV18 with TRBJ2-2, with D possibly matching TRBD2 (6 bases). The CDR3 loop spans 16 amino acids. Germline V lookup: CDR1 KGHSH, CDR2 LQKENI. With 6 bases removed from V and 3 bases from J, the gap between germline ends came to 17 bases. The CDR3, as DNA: TGTGCCAGCTCGGGAACTGCGGGGACCCACACCGGGGAGCTGTTTTTT. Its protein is CASSGTAGTHTGELFF.

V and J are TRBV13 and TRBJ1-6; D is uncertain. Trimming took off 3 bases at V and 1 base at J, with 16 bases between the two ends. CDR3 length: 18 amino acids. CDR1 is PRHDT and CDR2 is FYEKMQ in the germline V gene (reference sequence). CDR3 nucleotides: TGTGCCAGCAGCTTTAGCGACCCCCGAGGGTCCTATAATTCACCCCTCCACTTT. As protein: CASSFSDPRGSYNSPLHF.

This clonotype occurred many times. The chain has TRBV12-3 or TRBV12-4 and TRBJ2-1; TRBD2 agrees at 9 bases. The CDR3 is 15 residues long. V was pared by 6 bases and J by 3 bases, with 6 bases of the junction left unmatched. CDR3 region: CASSIAGVRYNEQFF. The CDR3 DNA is TGTGCCAGCAGCATAGCGGGAGTCCGCTACAATGAGCAGTTCTTC.

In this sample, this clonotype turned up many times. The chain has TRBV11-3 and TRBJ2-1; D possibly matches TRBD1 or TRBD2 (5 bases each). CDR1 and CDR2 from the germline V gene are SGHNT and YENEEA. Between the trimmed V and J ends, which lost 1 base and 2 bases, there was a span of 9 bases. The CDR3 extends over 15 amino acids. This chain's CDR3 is CASSLGGSPYNEQFF. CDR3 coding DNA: TGTGCCAGCAGCTTAGGGGGGAGTCCCTACAATGAGCAGTTCTTC. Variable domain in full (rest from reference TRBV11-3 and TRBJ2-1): EAGVVQSPRYKIIEKKQPVAFWCNPISGHNTLYWYLQNLGQGPELLIRYENEEAVDDSQLPKDRFSAERLKGVDSTLKIQPAELGDSAVYLCASSLGGSPYNEQFFGPGTRLTVL.

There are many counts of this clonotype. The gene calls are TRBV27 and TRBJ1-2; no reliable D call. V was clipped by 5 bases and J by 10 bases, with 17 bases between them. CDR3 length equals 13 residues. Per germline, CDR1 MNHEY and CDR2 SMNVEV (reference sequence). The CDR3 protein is CASSPLLRSAYTF. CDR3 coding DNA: TGTGCCAGCAGTCCCCTACTGAGATCTGCCTACACCTTC.

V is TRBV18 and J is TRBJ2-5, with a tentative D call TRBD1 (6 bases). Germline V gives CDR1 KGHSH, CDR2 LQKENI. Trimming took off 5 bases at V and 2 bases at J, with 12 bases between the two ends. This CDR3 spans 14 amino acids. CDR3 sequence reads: CASSLQGKQETQYF. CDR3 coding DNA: TGTGCCAGCTCATTACAGGGAAAGCAAGAGACCCAGTACTTC.

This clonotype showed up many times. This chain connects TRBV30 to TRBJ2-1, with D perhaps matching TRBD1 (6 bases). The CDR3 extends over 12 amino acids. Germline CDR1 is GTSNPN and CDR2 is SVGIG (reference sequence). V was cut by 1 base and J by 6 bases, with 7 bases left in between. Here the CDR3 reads CAWSEQGNEQFF. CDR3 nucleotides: TGTGCCTGGAGTGAACAGGGCAATGAGCAGTTCTTC.

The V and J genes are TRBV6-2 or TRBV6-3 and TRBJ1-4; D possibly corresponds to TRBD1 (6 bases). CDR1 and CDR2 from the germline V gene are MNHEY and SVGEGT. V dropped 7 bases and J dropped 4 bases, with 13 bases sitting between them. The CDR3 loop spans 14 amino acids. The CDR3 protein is CASTLPDSNEKLFF. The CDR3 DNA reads TGTGCCAGCACCTTACCGGACAGTAATGAAAAACTGTTTTTT.